This T cell receptor beta chain was observed in a study of cytomegalovirus exposure and HLA in healthy donors. Findings and caveats of the study: Using the classifier, cytomegalovirus status was reportedly diagnosed with high specificity and sensitivity.

On this clone: Antigen: not known.

Separation from the approximately 670-subject first cohort characterized the roughly 130-subject validation cohort, to which the donors belonged. CDR1 is MNHEY and CDR2 is SMNVEV in the germline V gene (reference sequence). There are 18 residues in the CDR3. Trimming took 1 base from V and 5 from J; bases not matched to a gene: 10. Here immunoSEQ multiplex PCR was the method, and the copy in TCRdb shows in-frame clones only, minus some. The sample contains 150,000 to 200,000 clones, just under 90% of which appear only once. This TCR came from a woman in her 30s in good health and CMV-seronegative. The material sequenced was PBMCs. V usage is TRBV27 and J usage is TRBJ2-2, with 10 bases identical to TRBD1. CDR3 sequence reads: CASSLYPPGQGYTGELFF. CDR3 sequence (DNA): TGTGCCAGCAGTTTATACCCCCCGGGACAGGGGTATACCGGGGAGCTGTTTTTT.